This T cell receptor beta chain was identified during a study of blood T cell repertoires in COVID-19. Across the whole study: The analysed material was cDNA or gDNA that came from T cells, B-cell-depleted T cells, or PBMCs.

Germline V gene data show CDR1 as MNHNY and CDR2 as SVGAGI (reference sequence). The CDR3 spans 16 residues. V shed 6 bases, J shed 3 bases, and the junction held 9 bases outside the gene matches. Only in-frame clones appear in the TCRdb table, and some are missing; sequencing was by immunoSEQ multiplex PCR. Of some 160,000 clones listed, roughly 83% are singletons. This clone was counted between two and nine times. Specimen: peripheral blood. This receptor was taken from a human donor in a cohort sampled during active COVID-19. The chain combines TRBV6-6 with TRBJ1-3; 9 nucleotides line up with TRBD1. The CDR3 is CASRKGQGSFGNTIYF. The CDR3 bases are TGTGCCAGCAGAAAGGGACAGGGAAGCTTTGGAAACACCATATATTTT.